This section outlines one T cell receptor beta chain sequence together with its context. The sample comes from a study of blood T cell repertoires in COVID-19. The overall study: T cells, B-cell-depleted T cells, or PBMCs provided the cDNA or gDNA that served as material.

Germline V gives CDR1 SGHRS, CDR2 YFSETQ. The CDR3 totals 15 residues. V shed 1 base, J shed 5 bases, and the junction held 8 bases outside the gene matches. Methods used by the authors: Reference gene primer amplification gave nucleated cell count estimates. TCRdb's table, derived via immunoSEQ multiplex PCR, lists solely in-frame clones and lacks some. V and J calls and clone size follow that table, whereas D and trimming were derived from the DNA. The table has some 270,000 clones, approximately 83% seen once; the top ten hold approximately 14%. Sequenced: peripheral blood. The chain combines TRBV5-1 with TRBJ2-5; TRBD2 matches at 7 bases. The TCR sequence derives from a person between 70 and 80 years old with COVID-19, enrolled during active disease. CDR3 residues: CASSLQLAKKETQYF. DNA for the CDR3: TGCGCCAGCAGCTTGCAACTAGCGAAGAAGGAGACCCAGTACTTC.